The clone carrying this TCR beta chain came up a few times. The data were obtained in a study of blood T cell repertoires in COVID-19. Overall study: Sites in the United States, Italy and Spain provided acute and convalescent COVID-19 samples. The cDNA or gDNA used as material had been derived from T cells, B-cell-depleted T cells, or PBMCs.

Original processing methods: Cell counts per sample came from amplifying reference gene primers. TCRdb's copy holds only in-frame clones and misses some; the assay was immunoSEQ multiplex PCR. The V and J calls and the clone size are those of that table, but D and trimming were determined from the DNA. The sample carries roughly 130,000 clones, 60% to 85% recorded once. Trimming removed 5 bases from V and 2 bases from J; junction bases left unmatched: 25. The CDR3 totals 21 residues. CDR1 is SGHVS, CDR2 FQNEAQ, per germline. This TCR derives from a man in his fifties or sixties with acute or convalescent COVID-19. Sequencing was performed on peripheral blood. The V and J genes are TRBV7-8 and TRBJ1-1; 8 nucleotides line up with TRBD1. CDR3 loop: CASSRTDPRGRTGRSNTEAFF. DNA of the CDR3: TGTGCCAGCAGCCGAACCGACCCGAGGGGACGGACAGGGCGGTCCAACACTGAAGCTTTCTTT.